This T cell receptor beta chain was obtained from a study of T cell responses to AZD1222 COVID-19 vaccine. Study-wide points: Just a handful of people given AZD1222 tested seropositive at baseline. Spike was spanned by vaccine-associated CD4 TCRs, which were dominant at 160-218 and 743-854. Donors skewed white British and female; clonal diversity was possibly underestimated. Two doses of AZD1222 preceded a rise in Spike-specific TCR breadth and depth.

TCRdb's copy holds only in-frame clones and misses some; the assay was immunoSEQ multiplex PCR. In the table there are roughly 150,000 clones, around 86% of which are singletons. The V gene end was trimmed by 0 bases and the J gene end by 2 bases; junction bases not matched to a gene: 1. Germline V lookup: CDR1 SEHNR, CDR2 FQNEAQ (reference sequence). The CDR3 has 15 residues. In this sample, this clone turned up once. Its cognate antigen is unknown. The sequence was collected from an adult who received the AZD1222 COVID-19 vaccine. Sequences were derived from peripheral blood, sampled 28 days after the second AZD1222 dose. V and J are TRBV7-9 and TRBJ1-5, with 7 bases identical to TRBD1. The CDR3 DNA sequence: TGTGCCAGCAGCTTAGCAGGACAGGGCAATCAGCCCCAGCATTTT. The encoded protein is CASSLAGQGNQPQHF.